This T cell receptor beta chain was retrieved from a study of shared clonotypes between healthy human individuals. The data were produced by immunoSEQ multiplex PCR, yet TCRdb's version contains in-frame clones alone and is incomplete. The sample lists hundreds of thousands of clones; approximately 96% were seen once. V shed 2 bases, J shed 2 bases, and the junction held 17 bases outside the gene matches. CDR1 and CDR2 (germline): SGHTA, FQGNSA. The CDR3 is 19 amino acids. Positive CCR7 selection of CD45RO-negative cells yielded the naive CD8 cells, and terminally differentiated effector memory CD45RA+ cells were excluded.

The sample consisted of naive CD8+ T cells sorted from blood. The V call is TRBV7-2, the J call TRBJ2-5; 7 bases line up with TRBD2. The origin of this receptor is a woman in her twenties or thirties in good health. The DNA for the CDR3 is TGTGCCAGCAGCTTAATTTTTCGGGGCACCCGACTAGCTCAAGAGACCCAGTACTTC. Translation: CASSLIFRGTRLAQETQYF.